A selection of T cell receptor beta chains follows, all from one sample in a study of OX40 agonist ivuxolimab in advanced cancers. Assay: immunoSEQ multiplex PCR; the TCRdb copy retains only in-frame clones and omits some. The sample consists of roughly 89,000 clones, around 90% of them appearing once. Specimen: CD4+ or CD8+ T cells sorted from blood, collected in a trial of the OX40 agonist ivuxolimab. These receptors originate from an adult with an advanced solid tumor such as melanoma, head and neck, liver or kidney cancer. CDR3s include the opening cysteine and the closing phenylalanine or tryptophan. A D gene is named only where the DNA matches it firmly. Clone size is given for some rows only: seen once, a few or many times, or a class if the clone is expanded.

V	J	size	D	DNA	CDR3
TRBV11-1	TRBJ2-7	.	.	TGTGCCAGCAGCTTAGATGGGCAGGGAGGTATCTACGAGCAGTACTTC	CASSLDGQGGIYEQYF
TRBV6-1	TRBJ2-2	.	TRBD1	TGTGCCAGCAGTGAAGTTGGGACAGGGATAATTGCGGGGGAGCTGTTTTTT	CASSEVGTGIIAGELFF
TRBV9	TRBJ1-3	.	TRBD1	TGTGCCAGCAGCGTAGTTCCAGGACAGGGTTACTCTGGAAACACCATATATTTT	CASSVVPGQGYSGNTIYF
TRBV13	TRBJ1-5	few	.	TGTGCCAGCAGCTTAGGGGATAGCAATCAGCCCCAGCATTTT	CASSLGDSNQPQHF
TRBV2	TRBJ1-1	once	TRBD1	TGTGCCAGCATGGGGACAGGAGAAGCTTTCTTT	CASMGTGEAFF
TRBV2	TRBJ2-7	.	.	TGTGCCAGCGGGACCGGGACAGGGGTTTCGCGGGAGGGCTACGAGCAGTACTTC	CASGTGTGVSREGYEQYF
TRBV13	TRBJ2-3	.	TRBD1	TGTGCCAGCAGCCAAAAATACGGGACAGGGGACAGAGGTACGCAGTATTTT	CASSQKYGTGDRGTQYF
TRBV12-5	TRBJ2-3	.	.	TGTGCTAGTGGTTTGGATGCGCAGGCAGATACGCAGTATTTT	CASGLDAQADTQYF
TRBV11-3	TRBJ1-3	.	.	TGTGCCAGCAGCCTTACGCCATACACCATATATTTT	CASSLTPYTIYF
TRBV19	TRBJ1-1	.	.	TGTGCCAGTAGACCTTATGTTAGGGAGAACACTGAAGCTTTCTTT	CASRPYVRENTEAFF
TRBV6-1	TRBJ2-7	few	TRBD2	TGTGCCAGCAGTGACAGACTAGCGGGCTCCTACGAGCAGTACTTC	CASSDRLAGSYEQYF
TRBV10-3	TRBJ2-7	.	.	TGTGCCATCAGTGCCACAGGGACTGCTGGTGAAAGCGAGCAGTACTTC	CAISATGTAGESEQYF
TRBV5-4	TRBJ2-6	.	.	TGTGCCAGCAGCTTGGAGCGGAGTTCTGGGGCCAACGTCCTGACTTTC	CASSLERSSGANVLTF
TRBV9	TRBJ2-1	.	TRBD2	TGTGCCAGCAGCACGGGACTAGCGGGAGGTCGGAATGAGCAGTTCTTC	CASSTGLAGGRNEQFF
TRBV7-6	TRBJ2-1	.	TRBD2	TGTGCCAGCAGCTTAGTAGGAGCGGGGATATTAGACAATGAGCAGTTCTTC	CASSLVGAGILDNEQFF
TRBV6-1	TRBJ2-1	.	TRBD2	TGTGCCAGCAAAATTAGCGGGATAAATGAGCAGTTCTTC	CASKISGINEQFF
TRBV25-1	TRBJ1-1	.	.	TGTGCCAGCAGTGCGGTGGGGGGGGAAGCTTTCTTT	CASSAVGGEAFF
TRBV6-5	TRBJ2-1	.	TRBD1	TGTGCCAGCAGTTATCGGGACAGGGGGGATGAGCAGTTCTTC	CASSYRDRGDEQFF
TRBV6-6	TRBJ1-1	.	TRBD1	TGTGCCAGCAGTCGATCGGACAGGGCGGGCACTGAAGCTTTCTTT	CASSRSDRAGTEAFF
TRBV5-1	TRBJ1-1	.	TRBD1	TGCGCCAGCAGCTCGAAACTTCCGGGACAGGGGGCGAACACTGAAGCTTTCTTT	CASSSKLPGQGANTEAFF
TRBV28	TRBJ2-7	.	.	TGTGCCAGCAGTTTTTTTGGGCTACTTTCCTACGAGCAGTACTTC	CASSFFGLLSYEQYF
TRBV6-1	TRBJ2-5	.	TRBD1	TGTGCCAGCACCGCAGGGGGCGGACGCCAAGAGACCCAGTACTTC	CASTAGGGRQETQYF
TRBV7-2	TRBJ2-7	.	.	TGTGCCAGCAGCTTAGGGGGGGCGGGGGACTACGAGCAGTACTTC	CASSLGGAGDYEQYF
TRBV6-1	TRBJ1-3	.	.	TGTGCCAGCAGTGTGAGTCCTTACTCTGGAAACACCATATATTTT	CASSVSPYSGNTIYF
TRBV20-1	TRBJ2-5	once	.	TGCAGTGCCCCACGGGTGGAGACCCAGTACTTC	CSAPRVETQYF
TRBV28	TRBJ1-5	.	.	TGTGCCAGCACGCGGGGTCAGCCCCAGCATTTT	CASTRGQPQHF
TRBV11-3	TRBJ2-7	.	TRBD2	TGTGCCAGCAGCTCGCGTAGAGTAGCGGGCCCAACCTACGAGCAGTACTTC	CASSSRRVAGPTYEQYF
TRBV9	TRBJ2-7	.	.	TGTGCCAGCAGCGCCAGCCAGGGTTCCTACGAGCAGTACTTC	CASSASQGSYEQYF
TRBV19	TRBJ1-5	.	.	TGTGCCAGTAGTATAGCAGGGGCAGCGAATCAGCCCCAGCATTTT	CASSIAGAANQPQHF
TRBV27	TRBJ2-5	.	.	TGTGCCAGCAGCATCACCGGGACCGGGGGGACCCAGTACTTC	CASSITGTGGTQYF
TRBV19	TRBJ2-1	.	TRBD1	TGTGCCAGTAGTATAGGTCGGGGACAGGGTTCCTACAATGAGCAGTTCTTC	CASSIGRGQGSYNEQFF
TRBV10-3	TRBJ1-1	.	TRBD1	TGTGCCATCACTCCGGACAGGGTGGGGACTGAAGCTTTCTTT	CAITPDRVGTEAFF
TRBV7-9	TRBJ2-3	.	.	TGTGCCAGCAGCGATTGGCGGGACACTCGAGAGCCAGATACGCAGTATTTT	CASSDWRDTREPDTQYF
TRBV30	TRBJ2-7	.	.	TGTGCCTGGGGGGAGGCGATCGAGCAGTACTTC	CAWGEAIEQYF
TRBV7-2	TRBJ2-7	.	.	TGTGCCAGCAGCTTAGAGGGAGCCCTAGGCTACGAGCAGTACTTC	CASSLEGALGYEQYF
TRBV4-1	TRBJ2-2	.	TRBD2	TGCGCCAGCAGCCCCTCCGGGGGGTACACCGGGGAGCTGTTTTTT	CASSPSGGYTGELFF
TRBV6-1	TRBJ2-7	.	.	TGTGCCAGCACCCCTTCAGGACAGCAAGGGGCCGAGCAGTACTTC	CASTPSGQQGAEQYF
TRBV7-9	TRBJ2-1	.	.	TGTGCCGGCGGGGACGCCTACAATGAGCAGTTCTTC	CAGGDAYNEQFF
TRBV10-3	TRBJ2-1	.	.	TGTGCCATCAGGAGGGGACGTTACAATGAGCAGTTCTTC	CAIRRGRYNEQFF
TRBV7-9	TRBJ1-4	.	.	TGTGCCAGCAGCTTAAAGGGGGGTGAAAAACTGTTTTTT	CASSLKGGEKLFF
TRBV5-1	TRBJ2-2	.	TRBD1	TGCGCCAGCAGTCCGAGGACAGGTGCGACCGGGGAGCTGTTTTTT	CASSPRTGATGELFF